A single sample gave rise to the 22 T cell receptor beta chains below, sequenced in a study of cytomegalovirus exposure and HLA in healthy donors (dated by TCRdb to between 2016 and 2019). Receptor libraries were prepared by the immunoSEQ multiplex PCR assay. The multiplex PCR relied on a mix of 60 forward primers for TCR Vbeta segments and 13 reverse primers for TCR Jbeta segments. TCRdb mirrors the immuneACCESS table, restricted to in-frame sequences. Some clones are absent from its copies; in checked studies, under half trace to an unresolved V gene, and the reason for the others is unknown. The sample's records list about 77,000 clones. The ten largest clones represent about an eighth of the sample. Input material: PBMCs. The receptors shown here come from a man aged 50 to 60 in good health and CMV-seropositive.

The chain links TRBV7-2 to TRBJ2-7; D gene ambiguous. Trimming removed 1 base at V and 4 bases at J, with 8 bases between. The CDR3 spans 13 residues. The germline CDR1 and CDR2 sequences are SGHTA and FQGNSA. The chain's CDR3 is CASSLEVGYEQYV. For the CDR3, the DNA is TGTGCCAGCAGCTTAGAGGTCGGGTACGAGCAGTACGTC.

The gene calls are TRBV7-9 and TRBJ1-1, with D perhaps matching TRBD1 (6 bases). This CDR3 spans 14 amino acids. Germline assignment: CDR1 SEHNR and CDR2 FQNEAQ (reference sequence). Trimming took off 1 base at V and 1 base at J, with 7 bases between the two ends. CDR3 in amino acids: CASSLGQANTEAFF. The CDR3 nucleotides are TGTGCCAGCAGCTTAGGACAGGCGAACACTGAAGCTTTCTTT.

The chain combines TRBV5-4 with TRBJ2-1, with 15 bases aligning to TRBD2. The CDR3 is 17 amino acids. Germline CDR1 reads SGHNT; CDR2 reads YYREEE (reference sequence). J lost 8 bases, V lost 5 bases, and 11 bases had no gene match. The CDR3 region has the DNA TGTGCCAGCAGTGATCGGACTAGCGGGGGGGCCGCCCATGAGCAGTTCTTC. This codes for CASSDRTSGGAAHEQFF.

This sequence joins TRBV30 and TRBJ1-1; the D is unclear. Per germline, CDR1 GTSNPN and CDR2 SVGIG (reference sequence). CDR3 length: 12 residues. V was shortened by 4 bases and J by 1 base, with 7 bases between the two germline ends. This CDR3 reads CAWTRGNTEAFF. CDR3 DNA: TGTGCCTGGACGAGAGGGAACACTGAAGCTTTCTTT.

The CDR3, as DNA: TGTGCCAGCAGTTTTTACAATCAGCCCCAGCATTTT. Translated, it gives CASSFYNQPQHF. This chain connects TRBV6-5 to TRBJ1-5; D not resolved. The V gene's germline CDR1 is MNHEY and CDR2 SVGAGI. V lost 4 bases and J 3 bases, leaving 4 bases between the germline ends. This CDR3 is built from 12 residues.

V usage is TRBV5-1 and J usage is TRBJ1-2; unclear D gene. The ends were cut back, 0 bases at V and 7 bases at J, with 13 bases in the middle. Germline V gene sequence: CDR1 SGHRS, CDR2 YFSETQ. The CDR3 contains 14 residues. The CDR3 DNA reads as TGCGCCAGCAGCTTGGGGTCGAGTAAAAGTGGCTACACCTTC. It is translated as CASSLGSSKSGYTF.

The CDR3 region is CASSSNLVQGTGTGELFF. The CDR3 DNA sequence: TGTGCCAGTAGTAGTAATCTCGTACAGGGTACGGGCACCGGGGAGCTGTTTTTT. The chain uses TRBV19 and TRBJ2-2, with D possibly being TRBD1 (6 bases). Germline V gene sequence: CDR1 LNHDA, CDR2 SQIVND (reference sequence). There are 18 residues in the CDR3. Trimming stripped 4 bases from V and 4 bases from J, with 22 bases between.

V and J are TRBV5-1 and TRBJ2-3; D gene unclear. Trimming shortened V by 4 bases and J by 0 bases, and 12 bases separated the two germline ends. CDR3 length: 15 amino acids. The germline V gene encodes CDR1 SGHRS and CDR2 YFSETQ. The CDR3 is CASSPKLLSTDTQYF. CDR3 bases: TGCGCCAGCAGCCCCAAGCTTCTAAGCACAGATACGCAGTATTTT. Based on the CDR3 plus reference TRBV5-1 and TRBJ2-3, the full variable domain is KAGVTQTPRYLIKTRGQQVTLSCSPISGHRSVSWYQQTPGQGLQFLFEYFSETQRNKGNFPGRFSGRQFSNSRSEMNVSTLELGDSALYLCASSPKLLSTDTQYFGPGTRLTVL.

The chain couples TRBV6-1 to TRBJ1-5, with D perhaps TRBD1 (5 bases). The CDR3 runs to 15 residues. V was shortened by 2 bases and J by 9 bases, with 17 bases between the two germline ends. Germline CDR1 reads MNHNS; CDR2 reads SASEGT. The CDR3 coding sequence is TGTGCCAGCAGTGAACTTTCGGGGGACGTTGGGCCCCAGCATTTT. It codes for CASSELSGDVGPQHF.

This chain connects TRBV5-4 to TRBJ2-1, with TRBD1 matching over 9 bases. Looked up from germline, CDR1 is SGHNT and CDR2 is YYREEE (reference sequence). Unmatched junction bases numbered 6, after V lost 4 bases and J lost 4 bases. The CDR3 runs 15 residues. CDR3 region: CASSLLTGGYNEQFF. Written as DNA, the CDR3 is TGTGCCAGCAGCCTTCTGACAGGGGGGTACAATGAGCAGTTCTTC.

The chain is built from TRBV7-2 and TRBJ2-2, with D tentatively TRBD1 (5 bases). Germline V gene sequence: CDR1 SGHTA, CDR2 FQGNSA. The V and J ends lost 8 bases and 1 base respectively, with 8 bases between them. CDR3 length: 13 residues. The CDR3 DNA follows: TGTGCCAGCGGCGACAGGAACACCGGGGAGCTGTTTTTT. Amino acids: CASGDRNTGELFF. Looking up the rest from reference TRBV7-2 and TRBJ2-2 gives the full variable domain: GAGVSQSPSNKVTEKGKDVELRCDPISGHTALYWYRQSLGQGLEFLIYFQGNSAPDKSGLPSDRFSAERTGGSVSTLTIQRTQQEDSAVYLCASGDRNTGELFFGEGSRLTVL.

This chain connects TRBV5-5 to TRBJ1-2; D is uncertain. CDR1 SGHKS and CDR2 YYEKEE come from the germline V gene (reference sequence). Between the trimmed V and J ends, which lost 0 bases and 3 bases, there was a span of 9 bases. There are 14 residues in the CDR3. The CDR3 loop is CASSLARNDYGYTF. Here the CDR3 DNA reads TGTGCCAGCAGCTTGGCGCGCAATGACTATGGCTACACCTTC.

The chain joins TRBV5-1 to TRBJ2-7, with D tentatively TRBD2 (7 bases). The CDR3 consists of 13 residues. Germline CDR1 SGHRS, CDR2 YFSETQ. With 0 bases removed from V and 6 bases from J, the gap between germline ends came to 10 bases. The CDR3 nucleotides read TGCGCCAGCAGCTTGGAGGGGGGGGTCGAGCAGTACTTC. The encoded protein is CASSLEGGVEQYF.

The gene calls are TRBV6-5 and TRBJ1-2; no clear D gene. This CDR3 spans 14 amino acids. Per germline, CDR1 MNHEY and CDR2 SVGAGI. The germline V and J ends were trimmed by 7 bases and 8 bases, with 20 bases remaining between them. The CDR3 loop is CASTKGRGERGYTF. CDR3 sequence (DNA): TGTGCCAGCACCAAGGGTCGCGGGGAGCGGGGCTACACCTTC.

The CDR3 nucleotides are TGTGCCAGCAGCATCTCGCAGACAAACTCCTACGAGCAGTACGTC. Residues: CASSISQTNSYEQYV. The chain links TRBV7-9 to TRBJ2-7; D remains ambiguous. The germline gives CDR1 SEHNR, CDR2 FQNEAQ (reference sequence). V was trimmed by 5 bases and J by 0 bases, leaving 14 bases between them. The CDR3 contains 15 residues.

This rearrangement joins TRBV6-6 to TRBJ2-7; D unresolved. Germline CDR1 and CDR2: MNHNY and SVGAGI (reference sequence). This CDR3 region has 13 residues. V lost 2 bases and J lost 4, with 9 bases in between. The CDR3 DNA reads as TGTGCCAGCAGTTACGGCACGAGGTACGAGCAGTACGTC. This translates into CASSYGTRYEQYV.

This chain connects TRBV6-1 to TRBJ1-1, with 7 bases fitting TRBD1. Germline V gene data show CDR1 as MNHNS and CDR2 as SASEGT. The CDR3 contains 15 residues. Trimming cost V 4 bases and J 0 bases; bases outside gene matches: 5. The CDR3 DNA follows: TGTGCCAGCAGTGCACAGGGGAATATGAACACTGAAGCTTTCTTT. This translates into CASSAQGNMNTEAFF.

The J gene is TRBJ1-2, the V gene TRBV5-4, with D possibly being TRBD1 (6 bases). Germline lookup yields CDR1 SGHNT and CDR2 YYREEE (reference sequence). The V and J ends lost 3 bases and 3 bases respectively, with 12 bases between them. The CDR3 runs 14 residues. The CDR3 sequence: CASSSTGMYYGYTF. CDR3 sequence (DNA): TGTGCCAGCAGCTCCACAGGGATGTACTATGGCTACACCTTC.

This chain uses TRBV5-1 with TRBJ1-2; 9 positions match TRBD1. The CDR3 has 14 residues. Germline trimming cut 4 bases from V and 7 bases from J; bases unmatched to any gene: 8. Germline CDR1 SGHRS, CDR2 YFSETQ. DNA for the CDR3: TGCGCCAGCAGCCGGACAGGGGCACAAGGTGGCTACACCTTC. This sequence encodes CASSRTGAQGGYTF.

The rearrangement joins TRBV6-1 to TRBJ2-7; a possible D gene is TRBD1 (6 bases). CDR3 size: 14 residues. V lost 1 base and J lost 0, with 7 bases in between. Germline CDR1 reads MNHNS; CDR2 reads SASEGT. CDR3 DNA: TGTGCCAGCAGTGAAGGGGGACACTCCTACGAGCAGTACGTC. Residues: CASSEGGHSYEQYV.

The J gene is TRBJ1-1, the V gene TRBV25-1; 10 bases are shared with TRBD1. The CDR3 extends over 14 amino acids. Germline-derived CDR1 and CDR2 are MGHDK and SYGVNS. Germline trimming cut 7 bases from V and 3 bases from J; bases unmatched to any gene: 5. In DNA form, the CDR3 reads TGTGCCAGCAATCCGGGACAGGGGCACACTGAAGCTTTCTTT. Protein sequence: CASNPGQGHTEAFF.

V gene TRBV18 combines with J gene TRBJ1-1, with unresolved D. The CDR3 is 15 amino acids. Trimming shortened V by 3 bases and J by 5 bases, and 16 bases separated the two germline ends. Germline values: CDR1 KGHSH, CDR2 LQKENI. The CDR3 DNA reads TGTGCCAGCTCACCCGTCCCCCTCGCGGGGACTGAAGCTTTCTTT. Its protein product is CASSPVPLAGTEAFF.